This T cell receptor (beta chain) was found in a study of OX40 agonist ivuxolimab in advanced cancers. Study summary: Patients received the agonistic anti-OX40 (CD134) antibody ivuxolimab. Earlier anti-PD-1, anti-PD-L1 or anti-CTLA-4 therapy was permitted; roughly 37% had received some.

Study results and caveats: In the 0.1 to 3.0 mg/kg range, CD4+ and CD8+ blood T cells had expanded clonally by week 6.

Libraries were prepared by immunoSEQ multiplex PCR; TCRdb keeps only in-frame clonotypes and omits some of them. The table has some 99,000 clones, approximately 90% seen once. Germline V gene sequence: CDR1 MNHNS, CDR2 SASEGT. Trimming took off 2 bases at V and 7 bases at J, with 12 bases between the two ends. The CDR3 consists of 14 residues. On this clone itself: Its antigen is not identified.

This sequence joins TRBV6-1 and TRBJ1-5; weak D call: TRBD1 (5 bases). This receptor was identified in an adult with an advanced solid tumor such as melanoma, head and neck, liver or kidney cancer. The sequencing used CD4+ or CD8+ T cells sorted from blood, collected in a trial of the OX40 agonist ivuxolimab. The chain's CDR3 is CASSETGGDQPQHF. The CDR3 bases are TGTGCCAGCAGTGAAACGGGGGGGGACCAGCCCCAGCATTTT.